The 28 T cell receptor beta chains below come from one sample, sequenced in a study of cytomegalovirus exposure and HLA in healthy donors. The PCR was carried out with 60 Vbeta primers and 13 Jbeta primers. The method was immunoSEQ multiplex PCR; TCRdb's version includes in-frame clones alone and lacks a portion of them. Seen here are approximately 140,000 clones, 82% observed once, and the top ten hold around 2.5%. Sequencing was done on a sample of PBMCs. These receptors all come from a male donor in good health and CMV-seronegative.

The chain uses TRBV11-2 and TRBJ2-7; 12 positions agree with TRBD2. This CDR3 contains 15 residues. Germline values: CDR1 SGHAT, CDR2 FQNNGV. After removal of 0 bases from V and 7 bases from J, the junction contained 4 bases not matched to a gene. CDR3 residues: CASSLETGLAGEQYF. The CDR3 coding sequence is TGTGCCAGCAGCTTAGAGACCGGACTAGCGGGAGAGCAGTACTTC. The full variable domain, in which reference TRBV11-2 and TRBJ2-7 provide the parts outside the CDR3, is EAGVAQSPRYKIIEKRQSVAFWCNPISGHATLYWYQQILGQGPKLLIQFQNNGVVDDSQLPKDRFSAERLKGVDSTLKIQPAKLEDSAVYLCASSLETGLAGEQYFGPGTRLTVT.

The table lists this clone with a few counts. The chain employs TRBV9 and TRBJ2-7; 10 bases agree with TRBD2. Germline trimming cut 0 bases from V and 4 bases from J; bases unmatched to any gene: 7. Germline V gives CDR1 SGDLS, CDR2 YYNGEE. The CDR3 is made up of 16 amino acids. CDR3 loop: CASSVGVLAGTYEQYF. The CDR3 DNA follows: TGTGCCAGCAGCGTAGGGGTACTAGCGGGGACGTACGAGCAGTACTTC.

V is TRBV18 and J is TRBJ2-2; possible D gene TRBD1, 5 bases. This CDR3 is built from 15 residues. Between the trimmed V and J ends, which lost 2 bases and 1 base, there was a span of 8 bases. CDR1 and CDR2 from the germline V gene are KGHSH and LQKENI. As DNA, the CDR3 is TGTGCCAGCTCACCATGGGGCGGGAACACCGGGGAGCTGTTTTTT. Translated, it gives CASSPWGGNTGELFF.

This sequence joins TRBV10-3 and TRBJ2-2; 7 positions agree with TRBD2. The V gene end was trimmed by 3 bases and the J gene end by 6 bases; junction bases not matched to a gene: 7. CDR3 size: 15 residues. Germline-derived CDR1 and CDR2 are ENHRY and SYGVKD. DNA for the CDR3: TGTGCCATCAGTGACGGGGGGAGGAAACCCGGGGAGCTGTTTTTT. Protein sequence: CAISDGGRKPGELFF.

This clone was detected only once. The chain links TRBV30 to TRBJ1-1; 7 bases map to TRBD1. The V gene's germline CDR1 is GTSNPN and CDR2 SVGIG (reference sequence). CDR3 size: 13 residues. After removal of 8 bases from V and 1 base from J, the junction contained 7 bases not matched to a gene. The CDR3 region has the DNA TGTGCCCTTCAAGGGGGCTCGAACACTGAAGCTTTCTTT. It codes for CALQGGSNTEAFF.

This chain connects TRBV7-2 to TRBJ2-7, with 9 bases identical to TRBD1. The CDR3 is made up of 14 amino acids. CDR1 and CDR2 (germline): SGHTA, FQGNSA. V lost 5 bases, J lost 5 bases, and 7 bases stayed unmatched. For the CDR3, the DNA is TGTGCCAGCAGCCAAGGACAGGGGATCGACGAGCAGTACTTC. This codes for CASSQGQGIDEQYF.

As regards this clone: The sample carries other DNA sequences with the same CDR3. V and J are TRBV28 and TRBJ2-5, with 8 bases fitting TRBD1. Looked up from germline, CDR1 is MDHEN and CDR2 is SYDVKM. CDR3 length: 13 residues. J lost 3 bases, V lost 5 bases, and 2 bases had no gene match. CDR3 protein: CASSQGAEETQYF. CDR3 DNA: TGTGCCAGCAGTCAGGGGGCAGAAGAGACCCAGTACTTC.

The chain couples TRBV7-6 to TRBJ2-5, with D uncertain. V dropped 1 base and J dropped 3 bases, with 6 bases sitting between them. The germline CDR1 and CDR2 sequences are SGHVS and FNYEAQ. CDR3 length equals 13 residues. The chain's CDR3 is CASSLGLEETQYF. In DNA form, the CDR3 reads TGTGCCAGCAGCTTAGGTTTAGAAGAGACCCAGTACTTC.

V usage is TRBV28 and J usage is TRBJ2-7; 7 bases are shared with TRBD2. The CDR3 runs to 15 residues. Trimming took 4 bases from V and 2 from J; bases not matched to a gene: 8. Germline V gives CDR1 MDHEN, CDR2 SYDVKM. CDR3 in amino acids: CASSSIAGLAYEQYF. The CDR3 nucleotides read TGTGCCAGCAGTTCGATAGCGGGCCTAGCCTACGAGCAGTACTTC.

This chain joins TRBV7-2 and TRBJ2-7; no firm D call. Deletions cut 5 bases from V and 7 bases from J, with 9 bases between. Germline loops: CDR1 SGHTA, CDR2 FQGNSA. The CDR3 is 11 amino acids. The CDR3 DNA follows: TGTGCCAGCAGCCCCCCGTCGGAGCAGTACTTC. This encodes CASSPPSEQYF. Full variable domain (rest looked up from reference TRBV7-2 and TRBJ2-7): GAGVSQSPSNKVTEKGKDVELRCDPISGHTALYWYRQSLGQGLEFLIYFQGNSAPDKSGLPSDRFSAERTGGSVSTLTIQRTQQEDSAVYLCASSPPSEQYFGPGTRLTVT.

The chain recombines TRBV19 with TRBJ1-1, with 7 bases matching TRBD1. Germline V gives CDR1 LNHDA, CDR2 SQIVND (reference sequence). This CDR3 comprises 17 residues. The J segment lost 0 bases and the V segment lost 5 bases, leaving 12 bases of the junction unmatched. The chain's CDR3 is CASSSRTGGFMNTEAFF. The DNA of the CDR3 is TGTGCCAGTAGTTCCCGGACAGGAGGGTTCATGAACACTGAAGCTTTCTTT.

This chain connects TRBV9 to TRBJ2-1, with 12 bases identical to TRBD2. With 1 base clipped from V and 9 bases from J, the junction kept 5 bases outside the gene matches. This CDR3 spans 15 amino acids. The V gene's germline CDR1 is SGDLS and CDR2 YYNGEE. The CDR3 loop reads CASSVRLAGAREQFF. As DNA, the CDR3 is TGTGCCAGCAGCGTACGACTAGCGGGAGCGCGTGAGCAGTTCTTC.

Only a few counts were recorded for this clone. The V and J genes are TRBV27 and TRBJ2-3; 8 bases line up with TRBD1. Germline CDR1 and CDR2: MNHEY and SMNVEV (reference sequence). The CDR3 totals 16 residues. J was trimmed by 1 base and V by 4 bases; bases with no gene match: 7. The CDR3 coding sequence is TGTGCCAGCAGTTGGCTCCTGGGACAGGGCACAGATACGCAGTATTTT. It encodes CASSWLLGQGTDTQYF.

As DNA, the CDR3 is TGTGCCAGCAGCTTAGGCTACCGGTCCTCTGACTACGAGCAGTACTTC. This codes for CASSLGYRSSDYEQYF. The chain joins TRBV7-9 to TRBJ2-7; D ambiguous. Germline-derived CDR1 and CDR2 are SEHNR and FQNEAQ (reference sequence). The V end lost 1 base, the J end lost 3 bases, and 16 bases lay between the germline ends. This CDR3 contains 16 residues.

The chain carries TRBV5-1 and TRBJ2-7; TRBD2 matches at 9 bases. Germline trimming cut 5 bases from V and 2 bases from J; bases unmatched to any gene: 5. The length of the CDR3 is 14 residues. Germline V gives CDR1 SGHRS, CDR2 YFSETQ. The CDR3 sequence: CASRMAGGPYEQYF. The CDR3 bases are TGCGCCAGCAGAATGGCGGGAGGGCCCTACGAGCAGTACTTC.

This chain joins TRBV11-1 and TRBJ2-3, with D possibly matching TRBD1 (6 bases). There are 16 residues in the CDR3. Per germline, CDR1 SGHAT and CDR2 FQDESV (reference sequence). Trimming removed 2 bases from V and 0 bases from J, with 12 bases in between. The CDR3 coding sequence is TGTGCCAGCAGCTTAAACAGGGACCTTAGCACAGATACGCAGTATTTT. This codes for CASSLNRDLSTDTQYF.

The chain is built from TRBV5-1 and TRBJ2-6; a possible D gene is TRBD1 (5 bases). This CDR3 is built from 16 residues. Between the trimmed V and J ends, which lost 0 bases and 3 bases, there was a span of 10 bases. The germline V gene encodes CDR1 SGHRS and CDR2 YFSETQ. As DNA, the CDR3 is TGCGCCAGCAGCTTGGAGGGGCGCCATGGGGCCAACGTCCTGACTTTC. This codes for CASSLEGRHGANVLTF.

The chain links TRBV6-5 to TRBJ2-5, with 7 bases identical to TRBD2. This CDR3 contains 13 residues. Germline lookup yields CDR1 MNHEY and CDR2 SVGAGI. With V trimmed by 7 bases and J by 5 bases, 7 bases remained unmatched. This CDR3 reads CASTAGEAETQYF. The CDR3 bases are TGTGCCAGCACGGCGGGGGAAGCGGAGACCCAGTACTTC.

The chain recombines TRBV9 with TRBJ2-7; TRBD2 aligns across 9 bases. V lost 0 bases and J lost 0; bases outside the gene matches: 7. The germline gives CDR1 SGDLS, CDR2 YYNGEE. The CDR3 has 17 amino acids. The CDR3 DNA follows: TGTGCCAGCAGCGTAGGGACTAGCGTTGGCGCCTCCTACGAGCAGTACTTC. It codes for CASSVGTSVGASYEQYF.

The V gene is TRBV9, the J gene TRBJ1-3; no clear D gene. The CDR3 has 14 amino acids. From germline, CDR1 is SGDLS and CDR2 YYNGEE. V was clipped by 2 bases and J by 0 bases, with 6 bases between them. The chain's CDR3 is CASSVSGSGNTIYF. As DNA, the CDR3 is TGTGCCAGCAGCGTCAGTGGCTCTGGAAACACCATATATTTT.

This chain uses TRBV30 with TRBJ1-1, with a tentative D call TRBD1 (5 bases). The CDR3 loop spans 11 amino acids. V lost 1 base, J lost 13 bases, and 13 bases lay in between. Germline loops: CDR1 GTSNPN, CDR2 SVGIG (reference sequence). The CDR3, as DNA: TGTGCCTGGAGTGCGGGGGGGAGAGGTTTCTTT. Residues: CAWSAGGRGFF.

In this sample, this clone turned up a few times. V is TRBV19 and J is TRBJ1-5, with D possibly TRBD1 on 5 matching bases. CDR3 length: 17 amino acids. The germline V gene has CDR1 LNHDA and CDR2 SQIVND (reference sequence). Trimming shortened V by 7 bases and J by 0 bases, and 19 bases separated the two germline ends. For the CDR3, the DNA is TGTGCCAGTAAAAGGGCAGGTGGGGGGAATAGCAATCAGCCCCAGCATTTT. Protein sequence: CASKRAGGGNSNQPQHF.

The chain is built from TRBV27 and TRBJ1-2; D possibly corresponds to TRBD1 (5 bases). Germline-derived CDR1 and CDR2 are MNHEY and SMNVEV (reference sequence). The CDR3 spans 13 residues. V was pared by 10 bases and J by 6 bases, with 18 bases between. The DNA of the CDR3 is TGTGCCACCTACTCCGGGACGGGAGATGGCTACACCTTC. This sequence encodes CATYSGTGDGYTF.

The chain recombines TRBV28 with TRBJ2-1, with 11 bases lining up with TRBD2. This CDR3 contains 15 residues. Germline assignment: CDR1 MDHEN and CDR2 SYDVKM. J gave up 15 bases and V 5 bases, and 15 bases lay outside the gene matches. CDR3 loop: CASSAPTSGSHSPFF. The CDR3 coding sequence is TGTGCCAGCAGTGCTCCTACTAGCGGGAGTCATTCCCCGTTCTTC.

The CDR3 loop reads CSVYTDTQYF. Written as DNA, the CDR3 is TGCAGCGTTTACACAGATACGCAGTATTTT. The gene calls are TRBV29-1 and TRBJ2-3; D is unresolved. V was cut by 5 bases and J by 2 bases, with 2 bases left in between. The CDR3 totals 10 residues. CDR1 is SQVTM and CDR2 is ANQGSEA in the germline V gene.

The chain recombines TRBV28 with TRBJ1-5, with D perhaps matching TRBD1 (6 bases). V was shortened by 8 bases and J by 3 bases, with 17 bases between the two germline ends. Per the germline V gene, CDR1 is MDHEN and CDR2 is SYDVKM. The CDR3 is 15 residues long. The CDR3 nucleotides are TGTGCCAGCTACAAAAGCGCAGGGGACAATCAGCCCCAGCATTTT. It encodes CASYKSAGDNQPQHF.

CDR3 amino acids: CASTGTGLEEQYF. In nucleotides, the CDR3 is TGTGCCAGTACAGGGACAGGGCTTGAAGAGCAGTACTTC. The chain uses TRBV19 and TRBJ2-7, with 9 bases that match TRBD1. The germline V gene encodes CDR1 LNHDA and CDR2 SQIVND (reference sequence). V lost 7 bases and J lost 7; bases outside the gene matches: 8. This CDR3 region has 13 residues.

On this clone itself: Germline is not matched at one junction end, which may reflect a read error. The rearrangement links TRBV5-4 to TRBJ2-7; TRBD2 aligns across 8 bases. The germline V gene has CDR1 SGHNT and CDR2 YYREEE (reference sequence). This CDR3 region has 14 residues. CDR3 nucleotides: TGTGCCAGCAGCTCCCGGACTAGCTCCAACGAGCAGTACTTC. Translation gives CASSSRTSSNEQYF.